One and the same sample provided the 30 T cell receptor beta chains below, sequenced in a study of cytomegalovirus exposure and HLA in healthy donors. Primers included in the PCR were 60 Vbeta and 13 Jbeta primers. The protocol was immunoSEQ multiplex PCR, while the TCRdb copy is restricted to in-frame clones and leaves out a portion. Of some 140,000 clones in the sample, 83% are singletons; the top ten hold 1.5%. The specimen sequenced was PBMCs. These receptor sequences come from a man aged 35 to 55 in good health and CMV-seronegative.

This clone was counted once. The CDR3 bases are TGTGCCAGTAGTCTTCTGTCTAGCGGGAGCTACGAGCAGTACTTC. Its translation is CASSLLSSGSYEQYF. This chain links TRBV19 with TRBJ2-7; 10 nucleotides align to TRBD2. CDR3 length: 15 amino acids. Germline V gene sequence: CDR1 LNHDA, CDR2 SQIVND (reference sequence). The V and J ends lost 5 bases and 3 bases, in that order; junction bases with no gene match: 7.

This rearrangement joins TRBV27 to TRBJ1-6, with TRBD1 matching over 8 bases. The junction had 8 bases not matched to a gene; V was cut back by 6 bases and J by 7 bases. In germline, CDR1 is MNHEY, CDR2 SMNVEV (reference sequence). The CDR3 is 15 residues long. The CDR3 coding sequence is TGTGCCAGCAGCAAACTGACAGGGGTAAATTCACCCCTCCACTTT. Translating gives CASSKLTGVNSPLHF.

The chain combines TRBV7-2 with TRBJ2-5; 7 nucleotides align to TRBD2. Unmatched junction bases numbered 3, after V lost 1 base and J lost 4 bases. This CDR3 has 14 amino acids. Germline V gene lookup returns CDR1 SGHTA and CDR2 FQGNSA. The CDR3 DNA reads as TGTGCCAGCAGCTTAGGGGCGGGGGTAGAGACCCAGTACTTC. Protein product: CASSLGAGVETQYF. The entire variable domain, with the rest obtained from reference TRBV7-2 and TRBJ2-5, is as follows: GAGVSQSPSNKVTEKGKDVELRCDPISGHTALYWYRQSLGQGLEFLIYFQGNSAPDKSGLPSDRFSAERTGGSVSTLTIQRTQQEDSAVYLCASSLGAGVETQYFGPGTRLLVL.

This clone was detected once. The genes are TRBV7-6 and TRBJ2-5; 12 nucleotides match TRBD1. The germline V gene encodes CDR1 SGHVS and CDR2 FNYEAQ. Trimming cost V 3 bases and J 4 bases; bases outside gene matches: 6. The CDR3 extends over 16 amino acids. The CDR3 protein is CASSLSGTGGAETQYF. For the CDR3, the DNA is TGTGCCAGCAGCTTGTCCGGGACAGGGGGCGCAGAGACCCAGTACTTC. The whole variable domain, remainder taken from reference TRBV7-6 and TRBJ2-5, is GAGVSQSPRYKVTKRGQDVALRCDPISGHVSLYWYRQALGQGPEFLTYFNYEAQQDKSGLPNDRFSAERPEGSISTLTIQRTEQRDSAMYRCASSLSGTGGAETQYFGPGTRLLVL.

The V and J genes are TRBV19 and TRBJ1-1, with 10 nucleotides matching TRBD1. Germline lookup yields CDR1 LNHDA and CDR2 SQIVND (reference sequence). The ends lost 4 bases at V and 2 bases at J; junction bases unmatched: 13. The CDR3 has 18 amino acids. This CDR3 reads CASSSHPADRGRNTEAFF. The CDR3 DNA follows: TGTGCCAGTAGTAGCCACCCGGCGGACAGGGGGAGAAACACTGAAGCTTTCTTT.

V is TRBV30 and J is TRBJ1-6, with 7 bases fitting TRBD1. Germline V gives CDR1 GTSNPN, CDR2 SVGIG (reference sequence). J was trimmed by 7 bases and V by 4 bases; bases with no gene match: 1. The CDR3 has 12 amino acids. Here the CDR3 DNA reads TGTGCCTGGACGACAGGGAATTCACCCCTCCACTTT. Translated, it gives CAWTTGNSPLHF.

The V call is TRBV18, the J call TRBJ2-3, with D hard to call. This CDR3 spans 13 amino acids. Germline V gene lookup returns CDR1 KGHSH and CDR2 LQKENI. The ends were cut back, 0 bases at V and 5 bases at J, with 6 bases in the middle. CDR3 amino acids: CASSPPVLDTQYF. CDR3 DNA: TGTGCCAGCTCACCACCGGTACTAGATACGCAGTATTTT.

The CDR3, as DNA: TGTGCCAGCAGCGTAGGCAGTTCTAGCACAGATACGCAGTATTTT. Protein product: CASSVGSSSTDTQYF. The chain links TRBV9 to TRBJ2-3; D remains unclear. The V gene's germline CDR1 is SGDLS and CDR2 YYNGEE. The CDR3 is made up of 15 amino acids. Trimming left V 0 bases short and J 0 bases short, with 8 bases between.

This chain joins TRBV9 and TRBJ2-3; D perhaps matches TRBD2 (5 bases). Trimming pared 3 bases from V and 0 bases from J, leaving 8 bases between. The V gene's germline CDR1 is SGDLS and CDR2 YYNGEE. The CDR3 runs to 14 residues. CDR3 sequence: CASSAVASTDTQYF. The CDR3 nucleotides read TGTGCCAGCAGCGCCGTAGCGAGCACAGATACGCAGTATTTT.

The V and J genes are TRBV6-5 and TRBJ1-2; D gene unclear. Trimming stripped 4 bases from V and 5 bases from J, with 11 bases between. The CDR3 has 13 residues. Germline assignment: CDR1 MNHEY and CDR2 SVGAGI. The CDR3 region has the DNA TGTGCCAGCAGTTCGGGAGGGAATTATGGCTACACCTTC. As protein: CASSSGGNYGYTF.

This CDR3 reads CASREAGGTDTQYF. The CDR3 DNA follows: TGTGCCAGCAGGGAGGCAGGGGGAACAGATACGCAGTATTTT. The chain combines TRBV2 with TRBJ2-3, with 7 bases matching TRBD1. The CDR3 is 14 residues long. Germline assignment: CDR1 SNHLY and CDR2 FYNNEI. Germline trimming cut 6 bases from V and 3 bases from J; bases unmatched to any gene: 6.

CDR3: CASSATSGGACEQYF. In DNA, the CDR3 is TGTGCCAGCAGCGCGACTAGCGGGGGGGCTTGTGAGCAGTACTTC. The chain carries TRBV9 and TRBJ2-7, with TRBD2 matching 14 bases. The CDR3 has 15 amino acids. Germline CDR1 is SGDLS and CDR2 is YYNGEE. The ends lost 3 bases at V and 7 bases at J; junction bases unmatched: 6.

The chain combines TRBV28 with TRBJ1-3; D gene uncertain. V was clipped by 3 bases and J by 0 bases, with 12 bases between them. The CDR3 sequence is 16 residues long. The germline gives CDR1 MDHEN, CDR2 SYDVKM. The CDR3 sequence is CASSLQYTSSGNTIYF. DNA of the CDR3: TGTGCCAGCAGTTTGCAGTATACCAGCTCTGGAAACACCATATATTTT.

The chain uses TRBV20-1 and TRBJ2-5; D perhaps matches TRBD1 (5 bases). The CDR3 has 11 amino acids. Between the trimmed V and J ends, which lost 7 bases and 5 bases, there was a span of 11 bases. The germline CDR1 and CDR2 sequences are DFQATT and SNEGSKA (reference sequence). The CDR3 here is CSGLAGETQYF. The CDR3 bases are TGCAGTGGTCTGGCAGGGGAGACCCAGTACTTC.

V is TRBV21-1 and J is TRBJ1-2. TRBV21-1 is listed as a pseudogene. The CDR3 runs to 14 residues. CDR3 sequence reads: CAIPVRGRNYGYTF. Here the CDR3 DNA reads TGTGCCATCCCAGTTCGGGGTCGGAACTATGGCTACACCTTC.

The CDR3 here is CASSLFSSLRNSPLHF. CDR3 nucleotide sequence: TGTGCCAGCAGTTTATTTTCGTCACTCCGTAATTCACCCCTCCACTTT. The chain is built from TRBV27 and TRBJ1-6; D gene ambiguous. Germline CDR1 reads MNHEY; CDR2 reads SMNVEV (reference sequence). Trimming removed 1 base from V and 6 bases from J, with 13 bases in between. This CDR3 region has 16 residues.

V usage is TRBV6-5 and J usage is TRBJ1-4; TRBD1 matches 8 bases. The CDR3 sequence is 14 residues long. Germline V gene sequence: CDR1 MNHEY, CDR2 SVGAGI. Trimming at V came to 6 bases and at J to 8 bases, leaving 8 bases not matched to a gene. The CDR3 DNA reads TGTGCCAGCAGCCCTGACAGGGGATGGGAAAAACTGTTTTTT. It codes for CASSPDRGWEKLFF.

This chain connects TRBV27 to TRBJ1-5; 8 bases map to TRBD1. The V gene end was trimmed by 4 bases and the J gene end by 2 bases; junction bases not matched to a gene: 4. There are 15 residues in the CDR3. CDR1 and CDR2 (germline): MNHEY, SMNVEV (reference sequence). CDR3 sequence (DNA): TGTGCCAGCAGTTCGACGACAGGGGGCAATCAGCCCCAGCATTTT. This gives the protein CASSSTTGGNQPQHF.

J is TRBJ2-5 and V is TRBV4-3, with D possibly matching TRBD2 (5 bases). The J call may be mistaken, given a closer DNA end match to TRBJ2-7. The CDR3 loop spans 15 amino acids. Germline values: CDR1 LGHNA, CDR2 YSLEER. The DNA of the CDR3 is TGCGCCAGCAGCCAGAGGGCCGCTGGAGACTACGAGCAGTACTTC. Its protein is CASSQRAAGDYEQYF.

This clone was detected only once. This sequence joins TRBV6-5 and TRBJ1-1; TRBD1 is a possible D gene (5 bases). CDR3 size: 14 residues. Trimming removed 10 bases at V and 1 base at J, with 16 bases between. The germline V gene has CDR1 MNHEY and CDR2 SVGAGI. The CDR3 DNA reads as TGTGCCACTTTACAGGCCTCGGGGAACACTGAAGCTTTCTTT. Translating it yields CATLQASGNTEAFF.

The chain carries TRBV11-2 and TRBJ2-3; TRBD1 agrees at 7 bases. The CDR3 runs to 14 residues. Looked up from germline, CDR1 is SGHAT and CDR2 is FQNNGV. Germline trimming cut 4 bases from V and 2 bases from J; bases unmatched to any gene: 3. CDR3 DNA: TGTGCCAGCAGCTACGACAGGGACACAGATACGCAGTATTTT. Translated, it gives CASSYDRDTDTQYF.

The V and J genes are TRBV5-4 and TRBJ2-5, with a possible D match to TRBD2 (6 bases). The CDR3 spans 15 residues. CDR1 is SGHNT and CDR2 is YYREEE in the germline V gene (reference sequence). The germline V and J ends were trimmed by 4 bases and 2 bases, with 15 bases remaining between them. The CDR3 coding sequence is TGTGCCAGCAGCGGATCCGGGACTCGTCAAGAGACCCAGTACTTC. This translates into CASSGSGTRQETQYF. Full variable domain (rest looked up from reference TRBV5-4 and TRBJ2-5): ETGVTQSPTHLIKTRGQQVTLRCSSQSGHNTVSWYQQALGQGPQFIFQYYREEENGRGNFPPRFSGLQFPNYSSELNVNALELDDSALYLCASSGSGTRQETQYFGPGTRLLVL.

The chain is built from TRBV4-3 and TRBJ1-3; no definite D call. CDR1 is LGHNA and CDR2 is YSLEER in the germline V gene. V shed 0 bases and J shed 1 base, with 7 bases lying between them. This CDR3 is 15 amino acids long. The CDR3 DNA reads TGCGCCAGCAGCCAAGACCGGAGTTCTGGAAACACCATATATTTT. It codes for CASSQDRSSGNTIYF.

In this sample, this clone turned up once. The V call is TRBV7-3, the J call TRBJ2-7; D not resolved. Trimming removed 3 bases at V and 5 bases at J, with 11 bases between. The germline V gene encodes CDR1 SGHTA and CDR2 FQGTGA. This CDR3 region has 13 residues. Here the CDR3 DNA reads TGTGCCAGCAGCTTCGACCGCGGCCACGAGCAGTACTTC. It encodes CASSFDRGHEQYF.

The CDR3 protein is CASSRALSTGEKLFF. The CDR3 DNA is TGCGCCAGCAGCCGGGCGTTGTCGACCGGAGAAAAACTGTTTTTT. The chain joins TRBV4-3 to TRBJ1-4; D call uncertain. The V end was cut by 4 bases, the J end by 8 bases, with 17 bases between. Germline CDR1 and CDR2: LGHNA and YSLEER. This CDR3 is built from 15 residues.

This clone has just one count. Additional DNA sequences in this sample encode the identical CDR3. This sequence joins TRBV5-6 and TRBJ2-1, with 8 bases fitting TRBD2. Per germline, CDR1 SGHDT and CDR2 YYEEEE. The CDR3 is 16 amino acids. Trimming removed 0 bases from V and 4 bases from J; junction bases left unmatched: 6. CDR3 amino acids: CASSLGVAGSYNEQFF. CDR3 nucleotides: TGTGCCAGCAGCTTGGGGGTAGCGGGAAGTTACAATGAGCAGTTCTTC.

The rearrangement uses TRBV5-1 and TRBJ2-7, with 8 bases lining up with TRBD2. This CDR3 comprises 14 residues. Trimming at V came to 5 bases and at J to 4 bases, leaving 8 bases not matched to a gene. Germline CDR1 and CDR2: SGHRS and YFSETQ. The CDR3 loop is CASRRERETYEQYF. The CDR3 DNA follows: TGCGCCAGCAGGAGGGAGCGGGAGACTTACGAGCAGTACTTC.

The genes are TRBV5-4 and TRBJ2-7, with unresolved D. V lost 5 bases and J lost 2, with 5 bases in between. The CDR3 spans 11 residues. CDR1 is SGHNT, CDR2 YYREEE, per germline (reference sequence). CDR3 loop: CASSNTYEQYF. CDR3 DNA sequence: TGTGCCAGCAGTAACACCTACGAGCAGTACTTC.

This chain uses TRBV7-6 with TRBJ2-5, with a possible D match to TRBD1 (5 bases). The J call is in doubt because the DNA end fits TRBJ2-7 better. The CDR3 contains 13 residues. The germline V gene encodes CDR1 SGHVS and CDR2 FNYEAQ. CDR3 sequence (DNA): TGTGCCAGCAGCTTACCAGGGTCCTACGAGCAGTACTTC. It is translated as CASSLPGSYEQYF.

The DNA for the CDR3 is TGTGCCAGCAGCTTATTAGGACTGGGAGGTGAGCAGTTCTTC. It translates to CASSLLGLGGEQFF. The chain employs TRBV7-3 and TRBJ2-1; perhaps TRBD2 as D (6 bases). CDR1 SGHTA and CDR2 FQGTGA come from the germline V gene. This CDR3 is built from 14 residues. Trimming took 2 bases from V and 9 from J, leaving 14 bases between them.